Each of the 13 T cell receptor beta chains below was sequenced from the same sample in a study of OX40 agonist ivuxolimab in advanced cancers. Library creation used the immunoSEQ multiplex PCR assay. Held by TCRdb, this immuneACCESS table contains in-frame sequences only and omits some clones. Under half of the omission traces to an unresolved V gene where checked; the cause of the rest is unknown. Counted in this sample were 55,000 to 70,000 clones; around 87% of them appeared once. Of the sample, about 1.2% is held by the ten largest clones. Material: CD4+ or CD8+ T cells sorted from blood, obtained in a trial of the OX40 agonist ivuxolimab. These receptors originate from an adult with an advanced solid tumor such as melanoma, head and neck, liver or kidney cancer.

V usage is TRBV5-1 and J usage is TRBJ1-1; TRBD1 aligns across 8 bases. Trimming at V came to 0 bases and at J to 8 bases, leaving 12 bases not matched to a gene. The CDR3 spans 16 residues. Germline V gene lookup returns CDR1 SGHRS and CDR2 YFSETQ. The CDR3 loop is CASSLAGTGVIMEAFF. The CDR3, as DNA: TGCGCCAGCAGCTTGGCCGGGACAGGTGTTATAATGGAAGCTTTCTTT.

The chain employs TRBV5-1 and TRBJ1-2; TRBD1 matches at 8 bases. Germline V gives CDR1 SGHRS, CDR2 YFSETQ. The CDR3 has 14 amino acids. With V trimmed by 6 bases and J by 6 bases, 10 bases remained unmatched. CDR3 coding DNA: TGCGCCAGCAAGGCCACAGGGGGACAGAATGGCTACACCTTC. Residues: CASKATGGQNGYTF.

V gene TRBV5-1 combines with J gene TRBJ2-1, with a possible D match to TRBD1 (6 bases). V was shortened by 4 bases and J by 4 bases, with 15 bases between the two germline ends. The germline gives CDR1 SGHRS, CDR2 YFSETQ. The CDR3 sequence is 15 residues long. The DNA for the CDR3 is TGCGCCAGCAGCCGAGGGGGTAGAGTTTACAATGAGCAGTTCTTC. As protein: CASSRGGRVYNEQFF.

The CDR3, as DNA: TGTGCCAGCAGCACAGGCGGACAGGGTATCTACGAGCAGTACTTC. This codes for CASSTGGQGIYEQYF. This chain joins TRBV7-8 and TRBJ2-7; 8 positions agree with TRBD1. V was clipped by 5 bases and J by 3 bases; unmatched bases: 9. CDR1 is SGHVS and CDR2 is FQNEAQ in the germline V gene. The CDR3 is 15 residues long.

On this clone itself: The junction does not match germline at one end; this may be a read error. The chain couples TRBV19 to TRBJ2-1; 10 bases agree with TRBD2. The CDR3 has 13 amino acids. Germline loops: CDR1 LNHDA, CDR2 SQIVND (reference sequence). The DNA of the CDR3 is TGTGCCAGTACCGACGCCCTTGGACTAGCGGTCCTCTTC. This codes for CASTDALGLAVLF. The full variable domain, with the rest looked up from reference TRBV19 and TRBJ2-1, is DGGITQSPKYLFRKEGQNVTLSCEQNLNHDAMYWYRQDPGQGLRLIYYSQIVNDFQKGDIAEGYSVSREKKESFPLTVTSAQKNPTAFYLCASTDALGLAVLFGPGTRLTVL.

The CDR3 region is CASSDLQFGGDGDDTQYF. CDR3 nucleotides: TGCGCCAGCTCCGACCTGCAGTTTGGGGGGGACGGGGACGATACGCAGTATTTT. This chain uses TRBV5-1 with TRBJ2-3; 7 positions match TRBD2. From germline, CDR1 is SGHRS and CDR2 YFSETQ. V shed 7 bases, J shed 6 bases, and the junction held 23 bases outside the gene matches. The CDR3 is 18 residues long. The full variable domain, its missing parts supplied by reference TRBV5-1 and TRBJ2-3, is KAGVTQTPRYLIKTRGQQVTLSCSPISGHRSVSWYQQTPGQGLQFLFEYFSETQRNKGNFPGRFSGRQFSNSRSEMNVSTLELGDSALYLCASSDLQFGGDGDDTQYFGPGTRLTVL.

V gene TRBV7-9 combines with J gene TRBJ1-3, with D perhaps TRBD1 (6 bases). The CDR3 consists of 13 residues. Germline CDR1 is SEHNR and CDR2 is FQNEAQ (reference sequence). Trimming left V 1 base short and J 8 bases short, with 9 bases between. The CDR3 sequence: CASSLDGGHTIYF. Here the CDR3 DNA reads TGTGCCAGCAGCTTAGATGGGGGCCACACCATATATTTT. Combining the CDR3 with reference TRBV7-9 and TRBJ1-3 gives the whole variable domain DTGVSQNPRHKITKRGQNVTFRCDPISEHNRLYWYRQTLGQGPEFLTYFQNEAQLEKSRLLSDRFSAERPKGSFSTLEIQRTEQGDSAMYLCASSLDGGHTIYFGEGSWLTVV.

The rearrangement uses TRBV19 and TRBJ2-7; D remains ambiguous. Germline loops: CDR1 LNHDA, CDR2 SQIVND (reference sequence). CDR3 length: 15 residues. With 4 bases removed from V and 1 base from J, the gap between germline ends came to 14 bases. The CDR3 spells CASSKGRRFSYEQYF. The CDR3 DNA reads as TGTGCCAGTAGTAAAGGCAGGCGCTTTTCCTACGAGCAGTACTTC.

The chain recombines TRBV5-4 with TRBJ2-7; D tentatively fits TRBD1 or TRBD2 (5 bases each). V lost 3 bases to trimming and J lost 7 bases, with 14 bases between them. Germline loops: CDR1 SGHNT, CDR2 YYREEE (reference sequence). The CDR3 is 13 amino acids. The CDR3 region has the DNA TGTGCCAGCAGCTCGGGACGGCCCGCGGAGCAGTACTTC. Protein product: CASSSGRPAEQYF.

The table lists this clone with a few counts. The chain has TRBV2 and TRBJ1-5, with D hard to call. The V end was cut by 4 bases, the J end by 6 bases, with 13 bases between. Per the germline V gene, CDR1 is SNHLY and CDR2 is FYNNEI. This CDR3 contains 14 residues. The CDR3 region has the DNA TGTGCCAGCAGTGTTTCTGAGAGACCTCAGCCCCAGCATTTT. Translated: CASSVSERPQPQHF.

The genes are TRBV10-2 and TRBJ2-7; 7 bases fit TRBD1. CDR3 length: 15 amino acids. Per germline, CDR1 WSHSY and CDR2 SAAADI. Losses at the gene ends were 6 bases for V and 0 bases for J; bases not matched to a gene: 8. CDR3 region: CASRSGQPRSYEQYF. The CDR3 DNA sequence: TGCGCCAGCAGATCGGGACAGCCGCGCTCCTACGAGCAGTACTTC.

The CDR3 DNA sequence: TGTGCCAGCAGCCAAGGGGACAGTAGCTCTGGAAACACCATATATTTT. Translation: CASSQGDSSSGNTIYF. The gene calls are TRBV4-2 and TRBJ1-3; TRBD1 aligns across 7 bases. Losses at the gene ends were 1 base for V and 0 bases for J; bases not matched to a gene: 3. The germline V gene has CDR1 LGHNA and CDR2 YNFKEQ. The length of the CDR3 is 16 residues.

V is TRBV4-2 and J is TRBJ2-3; a possible D gene is TRBD1 (6 bases). V lost 0 bases and J lost 0, with 10 bases in between. The length of the CDR3 is 16 residues. Germline CDR1 and CDR2: LGHNA and YNFKEQ. This CDR3 is CASSQEPRGSTDTQYF. The CDR3 DNA follows: TGTGCCAGCAGCCAAGAGCCCAGGGGAAGCACAGATACGCAGTATTTT.